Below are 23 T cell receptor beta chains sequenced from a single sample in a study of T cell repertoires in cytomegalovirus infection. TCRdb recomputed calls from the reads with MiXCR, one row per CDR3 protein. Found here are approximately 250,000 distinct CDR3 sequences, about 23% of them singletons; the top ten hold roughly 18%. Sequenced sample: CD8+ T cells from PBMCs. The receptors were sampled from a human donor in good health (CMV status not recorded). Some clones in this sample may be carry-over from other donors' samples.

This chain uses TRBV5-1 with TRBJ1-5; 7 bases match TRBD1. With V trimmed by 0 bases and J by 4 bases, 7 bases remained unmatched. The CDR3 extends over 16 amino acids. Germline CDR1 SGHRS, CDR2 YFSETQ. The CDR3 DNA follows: TGCGCCAGCAGCTTGGCCCCGGGACAGACTAATCAGCCCCAGCATTTT. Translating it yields CASSLAPGQTNQPQHF.

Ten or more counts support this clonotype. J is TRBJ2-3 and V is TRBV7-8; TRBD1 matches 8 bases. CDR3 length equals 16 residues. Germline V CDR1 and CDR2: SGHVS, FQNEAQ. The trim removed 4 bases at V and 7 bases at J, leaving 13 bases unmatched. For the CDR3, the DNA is TGTGCCAGCAGCTATCGACAGGGGATAGGGGATCATACGCAGTATTTT. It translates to CASSYRQGIGDHTQYF.

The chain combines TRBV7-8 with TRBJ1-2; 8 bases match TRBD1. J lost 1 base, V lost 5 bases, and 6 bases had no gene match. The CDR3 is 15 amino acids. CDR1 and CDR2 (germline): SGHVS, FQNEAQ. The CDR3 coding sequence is TGTGCCAGCAGCACGGGACAGGCTTTTAACTATGGCTACACCTTC. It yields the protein CASSTGQAFNYGYTF. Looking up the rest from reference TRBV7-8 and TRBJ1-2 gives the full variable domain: GAGVSQSPRYKVAKRGQDVALRCDPISGHVSLFWYQQALGQGPEFLTYFQNEAQLDKSGLPSDRFFAERPEGSVSTLKIQRTQQEDSAVYLCASSTGQAFNYGYTFGSGTRLTVV.

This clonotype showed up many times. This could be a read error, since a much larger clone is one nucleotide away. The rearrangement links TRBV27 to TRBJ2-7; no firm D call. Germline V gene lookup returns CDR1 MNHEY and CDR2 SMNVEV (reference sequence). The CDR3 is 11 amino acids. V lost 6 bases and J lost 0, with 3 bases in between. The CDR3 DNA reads TGTGCCAGCAGCACCTCCTACGAGCAGTACTTC. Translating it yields CASSTSYEQYF.

The CDR3 DNA follows: TGTGCCAGCAGCCTTTTGGTCACTGAAGCTTTCTTT. It codes for CASSLLVTEAFF. This chain joins TRBV11-2 and TRBJ1-1; D call uncertain. From germline, CDR1 is SGHAT and CDR2 FQNNGV. Trimming removed 5 bases at V and 4 bases at J, with 8 bases between. The length of the CDR3 is 12 residues.

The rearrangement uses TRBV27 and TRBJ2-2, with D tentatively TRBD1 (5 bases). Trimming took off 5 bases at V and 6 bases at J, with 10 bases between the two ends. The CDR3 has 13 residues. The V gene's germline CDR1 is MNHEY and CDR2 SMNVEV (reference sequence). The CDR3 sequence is CASSPRVSGELFF. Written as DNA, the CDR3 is TGTGCCAGCAGTCCCAGGGTTTCCGGGGAGCTGTTTTTT.

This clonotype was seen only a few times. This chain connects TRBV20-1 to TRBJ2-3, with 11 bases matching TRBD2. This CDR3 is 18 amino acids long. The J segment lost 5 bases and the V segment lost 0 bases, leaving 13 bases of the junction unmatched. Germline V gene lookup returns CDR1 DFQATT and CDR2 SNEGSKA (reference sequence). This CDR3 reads CSARDMLAGGSRGDTQYF. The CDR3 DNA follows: TGCAGTGCTAGAGATATGCTAGCGGGGGGATCCCGTGGAGATACGCAGTATTTT.

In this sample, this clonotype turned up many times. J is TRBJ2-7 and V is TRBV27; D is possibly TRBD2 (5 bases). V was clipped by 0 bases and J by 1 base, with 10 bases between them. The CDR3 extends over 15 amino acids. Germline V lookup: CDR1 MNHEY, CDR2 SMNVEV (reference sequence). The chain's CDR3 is CASSLSIGSSYEQYF. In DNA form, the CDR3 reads TGTGCCAGCAGTTTATCGATAGGGAGTTCCTACGAGCAGTACTTC.

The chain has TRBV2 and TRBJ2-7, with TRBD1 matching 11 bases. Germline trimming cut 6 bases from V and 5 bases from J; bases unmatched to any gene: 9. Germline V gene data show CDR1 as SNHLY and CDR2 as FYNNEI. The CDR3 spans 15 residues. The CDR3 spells CASSDPGQGVDEQYF. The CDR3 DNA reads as TGTGCCAGCAGCGACCCGGGACAGGGGGTGGACGAGCAGTACTTC.

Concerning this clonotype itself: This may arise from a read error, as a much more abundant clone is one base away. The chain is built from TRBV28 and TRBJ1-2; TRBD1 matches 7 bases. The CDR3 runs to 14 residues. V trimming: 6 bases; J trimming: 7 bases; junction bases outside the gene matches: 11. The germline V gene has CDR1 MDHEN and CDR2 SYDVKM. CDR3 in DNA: TGTGCCAGCAGCCCCCCGGTACAGGGGACTGGCTACACCTTC. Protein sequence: CASSPPVQGTGYTF.

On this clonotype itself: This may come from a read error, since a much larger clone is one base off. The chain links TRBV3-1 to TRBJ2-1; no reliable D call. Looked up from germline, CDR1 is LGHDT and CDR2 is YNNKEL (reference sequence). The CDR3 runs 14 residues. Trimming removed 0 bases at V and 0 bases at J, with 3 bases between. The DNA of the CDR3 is TGTGCCAGCAGCCAAGAGAGCTCCTACAATGAGCAGTTCTTC. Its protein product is CASSQESSYNEQFF.

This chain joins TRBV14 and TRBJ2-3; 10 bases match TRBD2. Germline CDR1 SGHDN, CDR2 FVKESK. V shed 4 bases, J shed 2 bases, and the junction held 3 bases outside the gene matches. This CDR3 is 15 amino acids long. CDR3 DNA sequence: TGTGCCAGCAGCCCGACTAGCGGGTTCACAGATACGCAGTATTTT. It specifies CASSPTSGFTDTQYF. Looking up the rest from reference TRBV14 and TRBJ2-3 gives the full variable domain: EAGVTQFPSHSVIEKGQTVTLRCDPISGHDNLYWYRRVMGKEIKFLLHFVKESKQDESGMPNNRFLAERTGGTYSTLKVQPAELEDSGVYFCASSPTSGFTDTQYFGPGTRLTVL.

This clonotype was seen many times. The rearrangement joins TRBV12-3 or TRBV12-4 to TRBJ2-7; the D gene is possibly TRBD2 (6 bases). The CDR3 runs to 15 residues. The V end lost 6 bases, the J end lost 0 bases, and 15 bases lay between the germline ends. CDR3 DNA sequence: TGTGCCAGCAGCCTCCCTGGGGGGAGCTCCTACGAGCAGTACTTC. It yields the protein CASSLPGGSSYEQYF.

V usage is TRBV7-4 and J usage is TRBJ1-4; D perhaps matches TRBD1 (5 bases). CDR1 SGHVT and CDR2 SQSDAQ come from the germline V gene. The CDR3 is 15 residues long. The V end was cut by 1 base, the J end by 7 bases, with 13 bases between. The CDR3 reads CASSLVGQGAEKLFF. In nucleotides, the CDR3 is TGTGCCAGCAGCTTAGTAGGGCAGGGTGCTGAAAAACTGTTTTTT.

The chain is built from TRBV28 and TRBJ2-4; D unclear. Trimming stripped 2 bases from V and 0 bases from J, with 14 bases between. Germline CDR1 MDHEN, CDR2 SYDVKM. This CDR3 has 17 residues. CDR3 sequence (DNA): TGTGCCAGCAGTTTAGCCATCCCGGACGGAGCCAAAAACATTCAGTACTTC. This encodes CASSLAIPDGAKNIQYF.

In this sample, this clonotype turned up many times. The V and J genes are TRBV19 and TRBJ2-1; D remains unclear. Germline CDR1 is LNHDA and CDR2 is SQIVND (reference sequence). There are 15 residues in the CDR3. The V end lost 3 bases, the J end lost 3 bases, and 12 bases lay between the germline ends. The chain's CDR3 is CASSIGDLLYNEQFF. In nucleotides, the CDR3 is TGTGCCAGTAGTATTGGAGACTTACTCTACAATGAGCAGTTCTTC.

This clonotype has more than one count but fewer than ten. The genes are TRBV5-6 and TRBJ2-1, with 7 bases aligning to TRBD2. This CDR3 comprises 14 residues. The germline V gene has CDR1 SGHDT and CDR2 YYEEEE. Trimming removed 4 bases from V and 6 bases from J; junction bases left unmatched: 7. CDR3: CASSLWTRVNEQFF. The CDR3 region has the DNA TGTGCCAGCAGCCTCTGGACTAGGGTCAATGAGCAGTTCTTC.

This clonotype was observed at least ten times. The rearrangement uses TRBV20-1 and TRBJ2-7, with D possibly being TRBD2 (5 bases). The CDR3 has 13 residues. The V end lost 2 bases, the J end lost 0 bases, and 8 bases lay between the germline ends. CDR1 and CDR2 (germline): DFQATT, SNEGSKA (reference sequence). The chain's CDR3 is CSARTGFSYEQYF. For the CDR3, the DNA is TGCAGTGCTAGAACGGGATTCTCCTACGAGCAGTACTTC.

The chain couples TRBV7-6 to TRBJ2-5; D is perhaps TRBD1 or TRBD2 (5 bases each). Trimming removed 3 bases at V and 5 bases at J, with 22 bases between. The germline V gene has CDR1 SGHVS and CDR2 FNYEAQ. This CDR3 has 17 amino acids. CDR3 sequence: CASSFWTKKGTVETQYF. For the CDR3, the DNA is TGTGCCAGCAGCTTTTGGACCAAGAAGGGGACCGTGGAGACCCAGTACTTC.

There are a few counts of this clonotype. Written as DNA, the CDR3 is TGTGCCAGCAGTGAATTACAGGCGACCAACGAGCAGTACTTC. The encoded protein is CASSELQATNEQYF. This rearrangement joins TRBV6-1 to TRBJ2-7, with D tentatively TRBD1 (5 bases). V dropped 2 bases and J dropped 5 bases, with 13 bases sitting between them. This CDR3 has 14 residues. Germline CDR1 MNHNS, CDR2 SASEGT.

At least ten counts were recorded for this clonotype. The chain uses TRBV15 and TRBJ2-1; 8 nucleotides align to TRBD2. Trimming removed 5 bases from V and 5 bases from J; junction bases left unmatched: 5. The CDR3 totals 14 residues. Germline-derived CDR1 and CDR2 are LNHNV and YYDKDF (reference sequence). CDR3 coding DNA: TGTGCCACCAGCCCAGCGGGGGAACACAATGAGCAGTTCTTC. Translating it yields CATSPAGEHNEQFF.

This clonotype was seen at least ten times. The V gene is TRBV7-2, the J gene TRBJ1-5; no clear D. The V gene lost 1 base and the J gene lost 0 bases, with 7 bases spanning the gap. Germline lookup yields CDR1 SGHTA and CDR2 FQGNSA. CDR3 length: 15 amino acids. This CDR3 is CASSLGGYSNQPQHF. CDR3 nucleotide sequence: TGTGCCAGCAGCTTAGGAGGGTATAGCAATCAGCCCCAGCATTTT.

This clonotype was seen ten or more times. CDR3 sequence (DNA): TGTGCCAGCAGCTCTGGGACCGGGGAGCTGTTTTTT. Protein: CASSSGTGELFF. The chain employs TRBV7-8 and TRBJ2-2; no reliable D call. V lost 4 bases and J 5 bases, leaving 5 bases between the germline ends. The CDR3 length is 12 residues. Germline V lookup: CDR1 SGHVS, CDR2 FQNEAQ.